This entry lists 23 T cell receptor beta chains sequenced from one sample in a study of blood T cell repertoires in COVID-19. This table comes from immunoSEQ multiplex PCR, and its TCRdb copy is limited to in-frame clones, with some not included. The table includes roughly 250,000 clones, 70% to 90% detected once. Material: PBMCs or T cells enriched from blood (not recorded which). These receptors originate from a man aged 45-65 years who had been exposed to COVID-19.

The V gene is TRBV9, the J gene TRBJ1-2; the D gene is possibly TRBD1 (5 bases). Germline V gene data show CDR1 as SGDLS and CDR2 as YYNGEE. CDR3 size: 14 residues. V lost 4 bases and J 3 bases, leaving 13 bases between the germline ends. Here the CDR3 DNA reads TGTGCCAGCAGCCCAGCAGGGCTGCACTATGGCTACACCTTC. Translated: CASSPAGLHYGYTF.

The V call is TRBV7-9, the J call TRBJ1-4; D possibly corresponds to TRBD1 (6 bases). V dropped 1 base and J dropped 5 bases, with 11 bases sitting between them. Germline V CDR1 and CDR2: SEHNR, FQNEAQ (reference sequence). The CDR3 is made up of 15 amino acids. CDR3 sequence (DNA): TGTGCCAGCAGCTTAGGACAGGCCTCAAATGAAAAACTGTTTTTT. Its protein is CASSLGQASNEKLFF.

V gene TRBV6-5 combines with J gene TRBJ1-1; possibly TRBD1 for D (5 bases). Per the germline V gene, CDR1 is MNHEY and CDR2 is SVGAGI. The CDR3 loop spans 14 amino acids. V dropped 2 bases and J dropped 1 base, with 8 bases sitting between them. DNA for the CDR3: TGTGCCAGCAGTTACGGCGGGGGGAACACTGAAGCTTTCTTT. It is translated as CASSYGGGNTEAFF.

Of note for this clone: Other nucleotide sequences in the sample specify the same CDR3. The gene calls are TRBV5-1 and TRBJ2-1, with D uncertain. V was shortened by 0 bases and J by 0 bases, with 10 bases between the two germline ends. Germline V gene lookup returns CDR1 SGHRS and CDR2 YFSETQ. The CDR3 runs 16 residues. Here the CDR3 DNA reads TGCGCCAGCAGCTTGGTTTCCGGTAGCTCCTACAATGAGCAGTTCTTC. Amino acids: CASSLVSGSSYNEQFF.

The chain is built from TRBV9 and TRBJ2-7; 9 bases are a match to TRBD1. This CDR3 is built from 17 residues. The junction had 12 bases not matched to a gene; V was cut back by 0 bases and J by 5 bases. Germline assignment: CDR1 SGDLS and CDR2 YYNGEE. The CDR3 DNA reads TGTGCCAGCAGCGTAGCAGGATCCGGGACAGGGAGCCACGAGCAGTACTTC. This codes for CASSVAGSGTGSHEQYF.

This clone was counted only a few times. The chain recombines TRBV5-1 with TRBJ1-3; D gene uncertain. V lost 0 bases to trimming and J lost 0 bases, with 10 bases between them. Germline V gene sequence: CDR1 SGHRS, CDR2 YFSETQ. The length of the CDR3 is 16 residues. The CDR3 DNA is TGCGCCAGCAGCTTGGCCGGAGGGATCTCTGGAAACACCATATATTTT. This codes for CASSLAGGISGNTIYF.

The V call is TRBV5-1, the J call TRBJ1-1, with D unclear. CDR1 is SGHRS, CDR2 YFSETQ, per germline. This CDR3 has 15 amino acids. Trimming removed 0 bases at V and 3 bases at J, with 12 bases between. In DNA form, the CDR3 reads TGCGCCAGCAGCTTGGCCGAGGGTTCCGACACTGAAGCTTTCTTT. Translating gives CASSLAEGSDTEAFF.

Here the CDR3 reads CASSRGLAGGPIYEQYV. The CDR3, as DNA: TGCGCCAGCAGCCGGGGACTAGCGGGAGGGCCTATCTACGAGCAGTACGTC. This rearrangement joins TRBV4-1 to TRBJ2-7; TRBD2 matches at 16 bases. Germline CDR1 and CDR2: MGHRA and YSYEKL. The CDR3 has 17 residues. Germline trimming cut 4 bases from V and 3 bases from J; bases unmatched to any gene: 6.

The CDR3 DNA follows: TGTGCCAGCAGCCAAGTCCTCACAGATACGCAGTATTTT. Residues: CASSQVLTDTQYF. The genes are TRBV3-1 (or the pseudogene TRBV3-2) and TRBJ2-3; D ambiguous. Germline CDR1 LGHDT, CDR2 YNNKEL (reference sequence). CDR3 length equals 13 residues. The V gene lost 1 base and the J gene lost 2 bases, with 4 bases spanning the gap.

This sequence joins TRBV19 and TRBJ1-5; no reliable D call. The V gene lost 5 bases and the J gene lost 0 bases, with 11 bases spanning the gap. The CDR3 contains 15 residues. Germline V lookup: CDR1 LNHDA, CDR2 SQIVND (reference sequence). The CDR3 DNA reads as TGTGCCAGTAGTGTCGGCACAGTTAGCAATCAGCCCCAGCATTTT. It specifies CASSVGTVSNQPQHF.

This clone was observed a single time. V and J are TRBV14 and TRBJ1-2, with D tentatively TRBD1 (5 bases). Germline CDR1 is SGHDN and CDR2 is FVKESK. This CDR3 contains 18 residues. The germline V and J ends were trimmed by 4 bases and 3 bases, with 24 bases remaining between them. The CDR3 bases are TGTGCCAGCAGCCTACTAGCTTTAACAGGTGCCCCGGACTATGGCTACACCTTC. Residues: CASSLLALTGAPDYGYTF. Full variable domain (rest looked up from reference TRBV14 and TRBJ1-2): EAGVTQFPSHSVIEKGQTVTLRCDPISGHDNLYWYRRVMGKEIKFLLHFVKESKQDESGMPNNRFLAERTGGTYSTLKVQPAELEDSGVYFCASSLLALTGAPDYGYTFGSGTRLTVV.

CDR3 protein: CATLRGVRPEAFF. The CDR3 nucleotides are TGTGCCACCCTGCGGGGGGTCCGTCCTGAAGCTTTCTTT. The chain has TRBV28 and TRBJ1-1; weak D call: TRBD1 (5 bases). Germline values: CDR1 MDHEN, CDR2 SYDVKM. The CDR3 has 13 residues. V lost 10 bases, J lost 6 bases, and 18 bases lay in between.

The CDR3 reads CASSPTSGSYEQYV. CDR3 nucleotides: TGCGCCAGCAGCCCTACTAGCGGGAGCTACGAGCAGTACGTC. The chain couples TRBV5-1 to TRBJ2-7, with 11 positions matching TRBD2. Germline V gene sequence: CDR1 SGHRS, CDR2 YFSETQ. The J segment lost 3 bases and the V segment lost 4 bases, leaving 3 bases of the junction unmatched. This CDR3 has 14 amino acids.

This clone appeared a single time. This sequence joins TRBV11-3 and TRBJ2-2, with 13 nucleotides matching TRBD2. V was clipped by 2 bases and J by 4 bases; unmatched bases: 1. The germline gives CDR1 SGHNT, CDR2 YENEEA. The length of the CDR3 is 16 residues. CDR3 sequence reads: CASSLRLAGGTGELFF. The CDR3 DNA reads as TGTGCCAGCAGCTTAAGACTAGCGGGAGGCACCGGGGAGCTGTTTTTT.

J is TRBJ1-2 and V is TRBV9; D remains unclear. CDR3 size: 14 residues. The germline V and J ends were trimmed by 4 bases and 2 bases, with 12 bases remaining between them. From germline, CDR1 is SGDLS and CDR2 YYNGEE. This chain's CDR3 is CASSLQMSNYGYTF. The CDR3 DNA reads as TGTGCCAGCAGCCTCCAGATGTCGAACTATGGCTACACCTTC.

The chain uses TRBV7-3 and TRBJ2-2; 7 bases align to TRBD2. The length of the CDR3 is 15 residues. V lost 3 bases, J lost 1 base, and 2 bases stayed unmatched. The germline CDR1 and CDR2 sequences are SGHTA and FQGTGA. The CDR3 region is CASSFSGQNTGELFF. The CDR3 bases are TGTGCCAGCAGCTTTAGCGGGCAGAACACCGGGGAGCTGTTTTTT.

This CDR3 reads CASSLLGQGAGNTIYF. CDR3 DNA: TGTGCCAGCAGCTTACTGGGACAGGGAGCTGGAAACACCATATATTTT. The chain carries TRBV11-2 and TRBJ1-3, with 9 bases aligning to TRBD1. The CDR3 extends over 16 amino acids. Germline V gives CDR1 SGHAT, CDR2 FQNNGV. Trimming removed 2 bases from V and 2 bases from J; junction bases left unmatched: 4.

The chain uses TRBV28 and TRBJ1-2, with 10 bases lining up with TRBD1. V gave up 4 bases and J gave up 5 bases; unmatched junction bases: 13. CDR3 size: 17 residues. The V gene's germline CDR1 is MDHEN and CDR2 SYDVKM. CDR3 sequence (DNA): TGTGCCAGCAGTTCTGACCCCCGGGACAGGGGACAATATGGCTACACCTTC. This sequence encodes CASSSDPRDRGQYGYTF.

The rearrangement links TRBV28 to TRBJ1-1; no clear D gene. The CDR3 extends over 12 amino acids. V lost 3 bases, J lost 2 bases, and 4 bases lay in between. From germline, CDR1 is MDHEN and CDR2 SYDVKM. The CDR3: CASSFINTEAFF. Here the CDR3 DNA reads TGTGCCAGCAGTTTTATAAACACTGAAGCTTTCTTT.

The rearrangement joins TRBV5-1 to TRBJ1-6; D is unclear. The CDR3 consists of 15 residues. Trimming removed 0 bases from V and 4 bases from J, with 8 bases in between. Germline CDR1 SGHRS, CDR2 YFSETQ. The CDR3 DNA reads TGCGCCAGCAGCTTGGTGGGAGATTATAATTCACCCCTCCACTTT. It specifies CASSLVGDYNSPLHF.

The V and J genes are TRBV4-2 and TRBJ2-5; 11 nucleotides match TRBD2. Per the germline V gene, CDR1 is LGHNA and CDR2 is YNFKEQ. Trimming at V came to 4 bases and at J to 1 base, leaving 5 bases not matched to a gene. The CDR3 is 16 amino acids. In nucleotides, the CDR3 is TGTGCCAGCAGCCTCCCTGGGACTAGCGGCCAAGAGACCCAGTACTTC. Protein product: CASSLPGTSGQETQYF.

V gene TRBV4-1 combines with J gene TRBJ2-3, with D possibly being TRBD2 (6 bases). Trimming took off 0 bases at V and 0 bases at J, with 13 bases between the two ends. The CDR3 length is 17 residues. CDR1 is MGHRA and CDR2 is YSYEKL in the germline V gene. The CDR3 coding sequence is TGCGCCAGCAGCCAAGAAGGAGGGAGGTTGAGCACAGATACGCAGTATTTT. Its translation is CASSQEGGRLSTDTQYF.

The chain links TRBV27 to TRBJ1-5, with 9 bases aligning to TRBD1. The CDR3 loop spans 17 amino acids. Germline lookup yields CDR1 MNHEY and CDR2 SMNVEV (reference sequence). The junction had 9 bases not matched to a gene; V was cut back by 4 bases and J by 2 bases. CDR3 DNA sequence: TGTGCCAGCAGTTCCTTTCGGGACAGGGAGGGCAATCAGCCCCAGCATTTT. Protein product: CASSSFRDREGNQPQHF.